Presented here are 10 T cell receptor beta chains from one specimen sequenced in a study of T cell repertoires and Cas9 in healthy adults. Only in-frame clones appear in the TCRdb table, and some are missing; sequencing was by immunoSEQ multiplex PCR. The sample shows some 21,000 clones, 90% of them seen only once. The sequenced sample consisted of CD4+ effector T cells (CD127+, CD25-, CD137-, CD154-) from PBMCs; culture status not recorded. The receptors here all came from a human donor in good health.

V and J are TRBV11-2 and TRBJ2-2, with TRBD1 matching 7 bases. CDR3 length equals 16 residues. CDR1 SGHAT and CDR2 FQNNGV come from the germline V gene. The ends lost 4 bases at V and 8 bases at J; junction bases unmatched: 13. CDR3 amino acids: CASSSSATGLLGELFF. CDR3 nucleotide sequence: TGTGCCAGCAGCTCCTCCGCGACAGGGTTATTAGGGGAGCTGTTTTTT. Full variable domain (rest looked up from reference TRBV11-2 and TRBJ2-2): EAGVAQSPRYKIIEKRQSVAFWCNPISGHATLYWYQQILGQGPKLLIQFQNNGVVDDSQLPKDRFSAERLKGVDSTLKIQPAKLEDSAVYLCASSSSATGLLGELFFGEGSRLTVL.

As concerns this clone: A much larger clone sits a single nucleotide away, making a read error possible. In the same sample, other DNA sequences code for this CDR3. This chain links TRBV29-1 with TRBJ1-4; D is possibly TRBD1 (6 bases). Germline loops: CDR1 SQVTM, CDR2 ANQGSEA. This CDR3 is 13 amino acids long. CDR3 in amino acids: CSVAPQGSEKLFF. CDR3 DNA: TGCAGCGTTGCACCACAGGGTTCGGAAAAACTGTTCTTT.

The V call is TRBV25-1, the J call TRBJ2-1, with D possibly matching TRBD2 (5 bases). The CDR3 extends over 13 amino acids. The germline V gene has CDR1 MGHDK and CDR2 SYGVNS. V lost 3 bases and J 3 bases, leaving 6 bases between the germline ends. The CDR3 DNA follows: TGTGCCAGCAGTGACGGGGTCTACAATGAGCAGTTCTTC. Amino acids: CASSDGVYNEQFF.

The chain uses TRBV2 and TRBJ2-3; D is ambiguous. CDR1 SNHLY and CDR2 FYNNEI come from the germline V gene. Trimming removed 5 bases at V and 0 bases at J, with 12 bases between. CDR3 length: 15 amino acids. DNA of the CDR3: TGTGCCAGCAGTCCCACTACCCTGAGCACAGATACGCAGTATTTT. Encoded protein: CASSPTTLSTDTQYF.

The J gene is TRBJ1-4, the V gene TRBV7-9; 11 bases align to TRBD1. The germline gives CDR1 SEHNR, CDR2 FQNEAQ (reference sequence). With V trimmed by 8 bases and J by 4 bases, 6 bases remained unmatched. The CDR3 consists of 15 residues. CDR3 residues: CASRTGGAGNEKLFF. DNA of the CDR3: TGTGCCAGCCGGACAGGGGGCGCTGGTAATGAAAAACTGTTTTTT.

CDR3 loop: CASSPLTVGDEQFF. The CDR3 coding sequence is TGTGCCAGCTCACCCCTGACCGTCGGGGATGAGCAGTTCTTC. The chain links TRBV18 to TRBJ2-1; a weak D match, TRBD2 (5 bases). V lost 3 bases and J lost 8, with 14 bases in between. Germline values: CDR1 KGHSH, CDR2 LQKENI. The CDR3 totals 14 residues.

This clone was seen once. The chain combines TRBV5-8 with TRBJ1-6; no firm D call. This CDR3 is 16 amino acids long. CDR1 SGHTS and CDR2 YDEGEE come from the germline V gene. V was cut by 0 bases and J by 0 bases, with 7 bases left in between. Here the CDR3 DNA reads TGTGCCAGCAGCTTGGTGGCGAGCTCCTATAATTCACCCCTCCACTTT. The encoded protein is CASSLVASSYNSPLHF. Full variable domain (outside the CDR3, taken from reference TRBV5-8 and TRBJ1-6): EAGVTQSPTHLIKTRGQQATLRCSPISGHTSVYWYQQALGLGLQFLLWYDEGEERNRGNFPPRFSGRQFPNYSSELNVNALELEDSALYLCASSLVASSYNSPLHFGNGTRLTVT.

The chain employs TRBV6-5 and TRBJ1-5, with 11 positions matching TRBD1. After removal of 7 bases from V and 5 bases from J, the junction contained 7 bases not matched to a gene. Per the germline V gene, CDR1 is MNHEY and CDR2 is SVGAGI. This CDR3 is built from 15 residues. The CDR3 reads CASNSGTGGDQPQHF. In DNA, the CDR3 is TGTGCCAGCAATTCCGGGACAGGGGGGGATCAGCCCCAGCATTTT.

The CDR3 sequence is CASSLGQGRRQPQHF. The CDR3 bases are TGTGCCAGCAGCTTAGGACAGGGAAGGCGCCAGCCCCAGCATTTT. The rearrangement joins TRBV11-2 to TRBJ1-5; 7 bases are shared with TRBD1. The CDR3 totals 15 residues. J was trimmed by 7 bases and V by 1 base; bases with no gene match: 7. Germline V gene lookup returns CDR1 SGHAT and CDR2 FQNNGV. Full variable domain (outside the CDR3, taken from reference TRBV11-2 and TRBJ1-5): EAGVAQSPRYKIIEKRQSVAFWCNPISGHATLYWYQQILGQGPKLLIQFQNNGVVDDSQLPKDRFSAERLKGVDSTLKIQPAKLEDSAVYLCASSLGQGRRQPQHFGDGTRLSIL.

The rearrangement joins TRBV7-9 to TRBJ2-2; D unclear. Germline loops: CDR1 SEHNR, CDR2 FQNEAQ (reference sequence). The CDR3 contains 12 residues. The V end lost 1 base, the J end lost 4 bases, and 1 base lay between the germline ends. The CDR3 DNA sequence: TGTGCCAGCAGCTTAGGCACCGGGGAGCTGTTTTTT. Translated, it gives CASSLGTGELFF.